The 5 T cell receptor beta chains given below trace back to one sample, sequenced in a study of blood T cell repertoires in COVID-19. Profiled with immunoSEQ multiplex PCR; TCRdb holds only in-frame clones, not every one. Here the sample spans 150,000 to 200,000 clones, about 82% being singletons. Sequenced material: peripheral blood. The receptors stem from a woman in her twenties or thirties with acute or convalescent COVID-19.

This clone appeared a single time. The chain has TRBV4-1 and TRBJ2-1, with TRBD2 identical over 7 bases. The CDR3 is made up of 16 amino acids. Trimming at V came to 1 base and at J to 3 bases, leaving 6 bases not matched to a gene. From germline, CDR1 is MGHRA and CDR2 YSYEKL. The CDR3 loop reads CASSQGGGGRYNEQFF. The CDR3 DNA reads TGCGCCAGCAGCCAAGGGGGCGGGGGACGCTACAATGAGCAGTTCTTC.

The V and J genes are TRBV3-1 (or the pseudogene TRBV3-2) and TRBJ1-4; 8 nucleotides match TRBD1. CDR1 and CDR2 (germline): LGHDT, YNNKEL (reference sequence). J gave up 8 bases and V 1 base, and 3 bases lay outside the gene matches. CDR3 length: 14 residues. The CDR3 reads CASSQADRGEKLFF. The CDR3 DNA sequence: TGTGCCAGCAGCCAAGCCGACAGGGGCGAAAAACTGTTTTTT.

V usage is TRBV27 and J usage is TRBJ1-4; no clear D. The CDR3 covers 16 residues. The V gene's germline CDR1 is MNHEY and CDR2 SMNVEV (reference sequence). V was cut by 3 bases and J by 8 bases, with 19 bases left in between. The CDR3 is CASSFGMGPRREKLFF. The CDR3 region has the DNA TGTGCCAGCAGTTTCGGGATGGGCCCAAGGCGCGAAAAACTGTTTTTT.

Written as DNA, the CDR3 is TGTGCCAGCAGCTTAATGGGGGGACAGGGGTCCACCGGGGAGCTGTTTTTT. Translating it yields CASSLMGGQGSTGELFF. The V gene is TRBV11-2, the J gene TRBJ2-2; 10 bases agree with TRBD1. Germline lookup yields CDR1 SGHAT and CDR2 FQNNGV. V was pared by 2 bases and J by 4 bases, with 7 bases of the junction left unmatched. The CDR3 spans 17 residues.

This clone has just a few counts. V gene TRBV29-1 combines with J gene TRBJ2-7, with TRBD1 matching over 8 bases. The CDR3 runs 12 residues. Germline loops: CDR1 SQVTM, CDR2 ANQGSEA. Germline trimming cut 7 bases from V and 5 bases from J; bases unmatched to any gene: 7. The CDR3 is CSATDREHEQYF. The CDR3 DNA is TGCAGCGCTACGGACAGGGAACACGAGCAGTACTTC.